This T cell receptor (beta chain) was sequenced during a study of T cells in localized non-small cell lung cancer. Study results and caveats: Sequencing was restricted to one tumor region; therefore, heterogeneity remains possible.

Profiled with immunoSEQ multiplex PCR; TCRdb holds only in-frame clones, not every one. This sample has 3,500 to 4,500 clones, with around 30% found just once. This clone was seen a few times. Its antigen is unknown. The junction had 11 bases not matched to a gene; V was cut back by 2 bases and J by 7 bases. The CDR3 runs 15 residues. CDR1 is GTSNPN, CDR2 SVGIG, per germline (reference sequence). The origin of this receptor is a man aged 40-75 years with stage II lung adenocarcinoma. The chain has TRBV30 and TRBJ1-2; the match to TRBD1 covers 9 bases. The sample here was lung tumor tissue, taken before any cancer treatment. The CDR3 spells CAWSIPGQGTSGYTF. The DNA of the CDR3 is TGTGCCTGGAGTATACCGGGACAGGGAACGAGTGGCTACACCTTC.